Described below is a single TCR beta chain sequence and its context. This sample is drawn from a study of technical replicates of blood from a few donors. Germline V gene data show CDR1 as MNHEY and CDR2 as SMNVEV (reference sequence). Trimming took 8 bases from V and 7 from J; bases not matched to a gene: 10. The CDR3 loop spans 15 amino acids. Here immunoSEQ multiplex PCR was the method, and the copy in TCRdb shows in-frame clones only, minus some. The profile shows approximately 59,000 clones, 90% to 95% of them singletons. Sequenced input: PBMCs. The sequence was collected from a human donor in good health. Some clones in this sample may be carry-over from other donors' samples. The chain combines TRBV27 with TRBJ2-3; TRBD2 aligns across 12 bases. The CDR3 loop is CASGLTSGSRNTQYF. The CDR3 DNA follows: TGTGCCAGCGGATTGACTAGCGGGAGTAGAAATACGCAGTATTTT.